The rows below give T cell receptor beta chains drawn from one sample of a study of blood T cell repertoires in COVID-19. Profiled with immunoSEQ multiplex PCR; TCRdb holds only in-frame clones, not every one. The profile covers some 400,000 clones, with about 87% appearing a single time and over 2.5% taken by the ten largest. Input material: peripheral blood. Receptors originate from a human donor in a cohort sampled during active COVID-19. Each CDR3 is given with its conserved first and last residue. Each record gives: J gene, V gene, clone size, CDR3 protein. Size values are once, few and many counts, or a class for expanded clones, and some rows have none.

TRBJ1-6,TRBV5-5,few,CASSLVDTRWGYPNSPLHF
TRBJ2-2,TRBV24-1,NA,CATSDFSGHPRGELFF
TRBJ2-1,TRBV4-2,many,CASSLTGESSNEQFF
TRBJ1-6,TRBV5-1,NA,CASSSGQGRYNSPLHF
TRBJ2-1,TRBV5-1,NA,CASSPGISSYNEQFF
TRBJ2-3,TRBV7-6,NA,CASSLRASGSTDTQYF
TRBJ2-1,TRBV9,once,CASSGGTSGGAGEQFF
TRBJ1-1,TRBV28,NA,CASIFTEGRTEAFF
TRBJ2-3,TRBV6-5,NA,CASSYLNTDTQYF
TRBJ2-2,TRBV10-3,NA,CAISEPGLNTGELFF
TRBJ2-1,TRBV5-1,NA,CASSSNLAGEYNEQFF
TRBJ2-3,TRBV6-5,NA,CAIRHTGPPIDTQYF
TRBJ2-7,TRBV18,NA,CASSPGQGNEQYF
TRBJ1-6,TRBV19,NA,CASSSRDRVYSPLHF
TRBJ1-2,TRBV6-6,NA,CASANKPPEGYTF
TRBJ1-2,TRBV10-1,once,CASSSTGPHYGYTF
TRBJ2-7,TRBV10-1,NA,CASSEGRGYEQYF
TRBJ2-7,TRBV6-1,NA,CASSEARGHIGEQYF
TRBJ2-2,TRBV12-3/TRBV12-4,NA,CASTANTGELFF
TRBJ1-2,TRBV19,NA,CASSIDLGTGEASTF
TRBJ1-4,TRBV6-5,once,CASRGLWEKLFF
TRBJ1-3,TRBV5-4,NA,CASSLLGEGNTIYF
TRBJ2-5,TRBV7-2,NA,CASSSRVAGGSGETQYF
TRBJ1-1,TRBV6-5,once,CASSYSLGLEAFF
TRBJ1-6,TRBV5-1,NA,CASSGGPPGGVSTLHF
TRBJ1-1,TRBV28,NA,CASSSSQEAFF
TRBJ2-2,TRBV7-2,NA,CASSLTGGDTGELFF
TRBJ1-1,TRBV30,NA,CAWSVRGGNTEAFF
TRBJ2-1,TRBV5-4,NA,CASSSGKNNEQFF
TRBJ2-3,TRBV6-5,NA,CASRDRGGGDTQYF
TRBJ2-7,TRBV7-2,NA,CASSLVPRGYEQYF
TRBJ2-1,TRBV7-9,NA,CASSASIPGQGAHEQFF
TRBJ2-5,TRBV7-2,NA,CASSFDRGGETQYF
TRBJ2-1,TRBV7-9,NA,CASTVGAETLNEQFF
TRBJ1-1,TRBV5-1,NA,CASSLPGVGGSEAFF
TRBJ1-5,TRBV7-2,NA,CASSFTDQPQHF
TRBJ2-1,TRBV5-1,NA,CASSPTSGVKNEQFF
TRBJ1-2,TRBV18,NA,CASSPRQGDYGYTF
TRBJ1-3,TRBV10-1,NA,CASSPGHRNSGNTIYF
TRBJ1-1,TRBV7-6,NA,CASSSSATGAEAFF
TRBJ2-1,TRBV28,NA,CASSPPSGKPPKSEQFF
TRBJ1-3,TRBV19,NA,CASSIEAGQPSGNTIYF
TRBJ1-4,TRBV30,NA,CAWGTQDRGVGKLFF
TRBJ2-7,TRBV5-4,NA,CASSLGSRYEQYF
TRBJ2-7,TRBV7-2,NA,CASSLNSGGAGGIHEQYF
TRBJ2-1,TRBV9,NA,CASSVVPGPGGNEQFF
TRBJ2-1,TRBV2,once,CASSHRGLAGKSSYNEQFF
TRBJ2-2,TRBV27,few,CASSKGLAGDFNTGELFF
TRBJ1-4,TRBV18,NA,CASSPPEGRNEKLFF
TRBJ1-1,TRBV18,NA,CASSPGQNTEAFF
TRBJ2-7,TRBV19,NA,CASSRNRLAGASSYEQYF
TRBJ2-1,TRBV7-2,NA,CASSLDSYNEQFF
TRBJ1-2,TRBV7-9,NA,CASNPDQGVGGYTF